This T cell receptor beta chain originates from a study of human T cells and chemical hapten exposure (dated by TCRdb to the early 2020s). Notes on the research overall: For sensitization, 2% DPC in acetone was applied to a roughly 2 cm by roughly 2 cm area of upper inner arm skin. Throughout the roughly 25-week study period, patients were also given weekly therapeutic DPC doses on the scalp. Patch testing was done on the upper back using Finn chambers containing 0.01% DPC, and results were scored after 6 days according to International Contact Dermatitis Research Group standards. Most of the patients in the cohort were female, and the cohort covered alopecia areata with under or over 50% scalp involvement, alopecia totalis and alopecia universalis. Libraries were pooled for sequencing, and variation in per-sample TCR yields was attributed mainly to small differences in library volumes within the pool. Peripheral blood TCR repertoire changes were tracked in vivo in alopecia patients during primary and secondary sensitization to the hapten diphenylcyclopropenone (DPC). Blood was sampled from patients pre-sensitization (week 0) and at 2, 6 and about 24 weeks after DPC sensitization. Twenty-nine alopecia patients gave blood for TCR sequencing at one to four time points (pre-sensitization, 2, 6 and 24 weeks).

The library came from RACE. The sample was run on a NextSeq 500. During library preparation, unique molecular identifiers were attached to individual cDNA molecules so that TCRs could be counted in a quantitative, reproducible way. From each blood RNA sample, both TCR alpha and TCR beta chains were sequenced. The source study handled its data this way. A median of about 89,000 TCRs per sample was observed, with a range of about 23,224 to 750,000. The Decombinator software suite was used to annotate the V, J and CDR3 of the TCR reads. To make PS versus PT1 abundance plots, every sample was subsampled to the same number of TCRs (28,000). Expanded TCRs were defined as absent before sensitization and observed at least eight times at the 2-week time point. TCRdb reprocessed the public reads (quality trimming at Q25 with fastp, clone calling with MiXCR) and kept in-frame beta chains. Duplicate CDR3 protein sequences are folded into a single record with the most common DNA and genes. The V and J calls and clone size are TCRdb's, not the authors'. The sample table contains under 400,000 distinct CDR3 sequences; only one count was recorded for 4.5% to 5.5% of them. 2% to 3% of the sample rests with the top ten.

What the time point label conveys for this sample: pre-sensitization, week 0. Explained via the paper, the treatment or condition label denotes: therapeutic diphenylcyclopropenone sensitization with weekly scalp DPC. At every patch-test visit, the blood draw took place before the patch test was put on. Eligible patients were aged 18 to 70, diagnosed with alopecia, deemed suitable for DPC therapy, and excluded if pregnant. Unfractionated whole blood was collected in Tempus Blood RNA tubes, and total RNA was extracted from that blood. Looking up the germline V gene (reference sequence) yields CDR1 SGHNT and CDR2 YYREEE. Reading from cysteine to phenylalanine, the CDR3 counts 17 amino acids. Just CDR3 DNA is preserved here, 51 bases in frame from base 1. V has 5 bases trimmed and J has 0 bases trimmed; junction bases matching no gene number 5. Points the paper makes about the study in general: Alopecia, a presumed autoimmune disease, was present in all patients, so the immune response of the patients might differ from that of healthy individuals. Repeated subsampling changed both the strength of the expansion versus patch-test correlation and the threshold at which that correlation became significant. Patch test score was positively correlated with the number of PT1 expanded TCRs, with significance at thresholds 8, 16 and 32 but not at 4. DPC sensitization did not change how many TCRs were above 1 in 1000 frequency, and no evidence was found of alterations in global repertoire structure. Expanded TCRs formed significantly more large CDR3 similarity clusters than pre-sensitization or healthy control sets, consistent with antigen-driven responses.

This clonotype was detected only a few times. Its binding antigen is unknown. The sample holds no much larger clone one base away, and base qualities are not on file. Sequencing was performed on whole blood, taken in connection with sensitization to the hapten diphenylcyclopropenone (DPC). The chain employs TRBV5-4 and TRBJ2-3; TRBD2 aligns with 14 central bases. The origin of this receptor is a woman aged 45-60 years with alopecia areata. Some clones in this sample may be carry-over from other donors' samples. The DNA sequence follows: TGTGCCAGCAGTTATGGACTAGCGGGGGGAAGCACAGATACGCAGTATTTT. Its translation is CASSYGLAGGSTDTQYF.